This is a list of T cell receptor beta chains from one sample in a study of blood T cell repertoires in COVID-19. Only in-frame clones appear in the TCRdb table, and some are missing; sequencing was by immunoSEQ multiplex PCR. The table includes under 200,000 clones, around 84% detected once. Material: peripheral blood. The source is a woman between 45 and 60 years old with COVID-19, enrolled during active disease. Both conserved end residues are part of each CDR3. A D gene is named only where the DNA matches it firmly. Clone size is not always given. Where it is, it says once, few, many or a class for expanded clones.

V gene: TRBV7-9; clone size: .; J gene: TRBJ2-2; CDR3 length: 16; D gene: .; CDR3 DNA: TGTGCCAGCAGCTTAGAGGCAGGGCGGGGAGCCGGGGAGCTGTTTTTT; CDR3 protein: CASSLEAGRGAGELFF
V gene: TRBV27; clone size: .; J gene: TRBJ1-5; CDR3 length: 16; D gene: .; CDR3 DNA: TGTGCCAGCAAGTTTGATGGGTTAGGGGGCAATCAGCCCCAGCATTTT; CDR3 protein: CASKFDGLGGNQPQHF
V gene: TRBV30; clone size: once; J gene: TRBJ1-2; CDR3 length: 12; D gene: TRBD1; CDR3 DNA: TGTGCCTGGGACAGGGCGAGGTATGGCTACACCTTC; CDR3 protein: CAWDRARYGYTF
V gene: TRBV13; clone size: .; J gene: TRBJ1-5; CDR3 length: 16; D gene: .; CDR3 DNA: TGTGCCAGCAGCTTAAGTAGCAGAGATAGCAATCAGCCCCAGCATTTT; CDR3 protein: CASSLSSRDSNQPQHF
V gene: TRBV7-9; clone size: .; J gene: TRBJ1-1; CDR3 length: 13; D gene: TRBD1; CDR3 DNA: TGTGCCAGCAGCTTAAGCGGGGACAGGGAAGCTTTCTTT; CDR3 protein: CASSLSGDREAFF
V gene: TRBV12-3/TRBV12-4; clone size: .; J gene: TRBJ1-1; CDR3 length: 12; D gene: TRBD1; CDR3 DNA: TGTGCCAGCAGTCCCGGGACAGGGGATGCTTTCTTT; CDR3 protein: CASSPGTGDAFF
V gene: TRBV28; clone size: .; J gene: TRBJ1-1; CDR3 length: 14; D gene: .; CDR3 DNA: TGTGCCAGCGGCCTTTGGGGCAGCGACACTGAAGCTTTCTTT; CDR3 protein: CASGLWGSDTEAFF
V gene: TRBV12-3/TRBV12-4; clone size: .; J gene: TRBJ2-7; CDR3 length: 12; D gene: TRBD1; CDR3 DNA: TGTGCCACCGCCGGGACAGGGGGCGGGAAGTACTTC; CDR3 protein: CATAGTGGGKYF
V gene: TRBV19; clone size: .; J gene: TRBJ2-5; CDR3 length: 17; D gene: TRBD2; CDR3 DNA: TGTGCCAGTAGTATAGCCCCGCGGGGGGCGTACCAAGAGACCCAGTACTTC; CDR3 protein: CASSIAPRGAYQETQYF
V gene: TRBV2; clone size: .; J gene: TRBJ2-5; CDR3 length: 14; D gene: TRBD1; CDR3 DNA: TGTGCCAGCAGGACGACAGGGGGCCTAGAGACCCAGTACTTC; CDR3 protein: CASRTTGGLETQYF
V gene: TRBV9; clone size: .; J gene: TRBJ2-1; CDR3 length: 14; D gene: .; CDR3 DNA: TGTGCCAGCAGCGTAGGTGCGACAGACAATGAGCAGTTCTTC; CDR3 protein: CASSVGATDNEQFF
V gene: TRBV27; clone size: .; J gene: TRBJ1-2; CDR3 length: 14; D gene: TRBD1; CDR3 DNA: TGTGCCAGCAGTCAGAAGACAGGGTACTATGGCTACACCTTC; CDR3 protein: CASSQKTGYYGYTF
V gene: TRBV2; clone size: .; J gene: TRBJ1-1; CDR3 length: 13; D gene: TRBD1; CDR3 DNA: TGTGCCAGCAAGGACAGGGGCGGCACTGAAGCTTTCTTT; CDR3 protein: CASKDRGGTEAFF
V gene: TRBV2; clone size: .; J gene: TRBJ2-5; CDR3 length: 15; D gene: .; CDR3 DNA: TGTGCCAGCCAGGGCCGGGCGGGGACCTGGGAGACCCAGTACTTC; CDR3 protein: CASQGRAGTWETQYF
V gene: TRBV7-9; clone size: .; J gene: TRBJ2-2; CDR3 length: 15; D gene: .; CDR3 DNA: TGTGCCAGCAGCTTAGTGGGGGCCGTGACCGGGGAGCTGTTTTTT; CDR3 protein: CASSLVGAVTGELFF
V gene: TRBV6-5; clone size: .; J gene: TRBJ2-2; CDR3 length: 15; D gene: TRBD1; CDR3 DNA: TGTGCCAGCAAAAGACAGGGGATAAACACCGGGGAGCTGTTTTTT; CDR3 protein: CASKRQGINTGELFF
V gene: TRBV6-5; clone size: .; J gene: TRBJ1-1; CDR3 length: 15; D gene: TRBD1; CDR3 DNA: TGTGCCAGCAGTTCCCAACAGGGGGTAGGGACTGAAGCTTTCTTT; CDR3 protein: CASSSQQGVGTEAFF
V gene: TRBV5-4; clone size: .; J gene: TRBJ2-3; CDR3 length: 14; D gene: TRBD2; CDR3 DNA: TGTGCCAGCGTCCCGGGGGGACGCACAGATACGCAGTATTTT; CDR3 protein: CASVPGGRTDTQYF
V gene: TRBV19; clone size: .; J gene: TRBJ1-5; CDR3 length: 15; D gene: .; CDR3 DNA: TGTGCCAGTAGACCCTCCCCAAGCGGGATTCAGCCCCAGCATTTT; CDR3 protein: CASRPSPSGIQPQHF
V gene: TRBV18; clone size: .; J gene: TRBJ2-5; CDR3 length: 14; D gene: TRBD2; CDR3 DNA: TGTGCCAGCTCACCACCGGGACTACAAGAGACCCAGTACTTC; CDR3 protein: CASSPPGLQETQYF
V gene: TRBV6-1; clone size: .; J gene: TRBJ1-6; CDR3 length: 15; D gene: .; CDR3 DNA: TGTGCCAGCAGTGAAACGGAGATTTATAATTCACCCCTCCACTTT; CDR3 protein: CASSETEIYNSPLHF
V gene: TRBV15; clone size: .; J gene: TRBJ2-7; CDR3 length: 14; D gene: TRBD1; CDR3 DNA: TGTGCCACCAGCAGAGGGACAGGAACCTACGAGCAGTACTTC; CDR3 protein: CATSRGTGTYEQYF
V gene: TRBV28; clone size: .; J gene: TRBJ2-7; CDR3 length: 13; D gene: TRBD1; CDR3 DNA: TGTGCCAGCAACCCGGGACAGACCTACGAGCAGTACTTC; CDR3 protein: CASNPGQTYEQYF
V gene: TRBV10-3; clone size: once; J gene: TRBJ2-7; CDR3 length: 14; D gene: TRBD1; CDR3 DNA: TGTGCCATCAGTGACGGGACAGGGGGCTACGAGCAGTACTTC; CDR3 protein: CAISDGTGGYEQYF
V gene: TRBV5-1; clone size: .; J gene: TRBJ2-2; CDR3 length: 18; D gene: TRBD2; CDR3 DNA: TGCGCCAGCAGCTTGGCCAATTTGGCGGGGGCGAACACCGGGGAGCTGTTTTTT; CDR3 protein: CASSLANLAGANTGELFF
V gene: TRBV5-1; clone size: .; J gene: TRBJ2-7; CDR3 length: 12; D gene: .; CDR3 DNA: TGCGCCAGCAGAGGCACAGCCTACGAGCAGTACTTC; CDR3 protein: CASRGTAYEQYF
V gene: TRBV5-6; clone size: .; J gene: TRBJ2-7; CDR3 length: 16; D gene: TRBD2; CDR3 DNA: TGTGCCAGCAGCCCGCGAGGGGTAGCGGGGCCCTACGAGCAGTACTTC; CDR3 protein: CASSPRGVAGPYEQYF
V gene: TRBV4-1; clone size: .; J gene: TRBJ2-5; CDR3 length: 14; D gene: .; CDR3 DNA: TGCGCCAGCAGCCAGGGAAGGGGACAAGAGACCCAGTACTTC; CDR3 protein: CASSQGRGQETQYF
V gene: TRBV18; clone size: .; J gene: TRBJ1-1; CDR3 length: 12; D gene: .; CDR3 DNA: TGTGCCAGCTCACAGGGGTACACTGAAGCTTTCTTT; CDR3 protein: CASSQGYTEAFF
V gene: TRBV2; clone size: .; J gene: TRBJ2-3; CDR3 length: 15; D gene: TRBD1; CDR3 DNA: TGTGCCAGCAGTGAATGGGACAGGGCGATAGATACGCAGTATTTT; CDR3 protein: CASSEWDRAIDTQYF
V gene: TRBV9; clone size: .; J gene: TRBJ2-7; CDR3 length: 14; D gene: .; CDR3 DNA: TGTGCCAGCAGCGTAGAGGGAGAAAACTACGAGCAGTACTTC; CDR3 protein: CASSVEGENYEQYF
V gene: TRBV7-9; clone size: .; J gene: TRBJ2-5; CDR3 length: 14; D gene: TRBD2; CDR3 DNA: TGTGCCAGCAGCCCGCGGGGGACTGAAGAGACCCAGTACTTC; CDR3 protein: CASSPRGTEETQYF
V gene: TRBV11-2; clone size: .; J gene: TRBJ1-6; CDR3 length: 17; D gene: TRBD1; CDR3 DNA: TGTGCCAGCAGCTCCCGGGACAGGGGCTCCTATAATTCACCCCTCCACTTT; CDR3 protein: CASSSRDRGSYNSPLHF
V gene: TRBV18; clone size: .; J gene: TRBJ1-4; CDR3 length: 14; D gene: TRBD1; CDR3 DNA: TGTGCCAGCTCCCTCGGGACAGACAATGAAAAACTGTTTTTT; CDR3 protein: CASSLGTDNEKLFF
V gene: TRBV2; clone size: once; J gene: TRBJ2-3; CDR3 length: 17; D gene: TRBD2; CDR3 DNA: TGTGCCAGCAGGAGATGGACTAGCGGGGATAGCACAGATACGCAGTATTTT; CDR3 protein: CASRRWTSGDSTDTQYF
V gene: TRBV15; clone size: .; J gene: TRBJ2-2; CDR3 length: 16; D gene: TRBD2; CDR3 DNA: TGTGCCACCAGCAGAGATACTAGCGGGGGGACCGGGGAGCTGTTTTTT; CDR3 protein: CATSRDTSGGTGELFF
V gene: TRBV9; clone size: .; J gene: TRBJ2-1; CDR3 length: 17; D gene: TRBD2; CDR3 DNA: TGTGCCAGCAGCGTAGATGGACTAGCGGGGATCTACAATGAGCAGTTCTTC; CDR3 protein: CASSVDGLAGIYNEQFF
V gene: TRBV7-2; clone size: .; J gene: TRBJ1-1; CDR3 length: 13; D gene: .; CDR3 DNA: TGTGCCAGCAGCTTAGACAGAAACACTGAAGCTTTCTTT; CDR3 protein: CASSLDRNTEAFF
V gene: TRBV18; clone size: .; J gene: TRBJ2-7; CDR3 length: 15; D gene: .; CDR3 DNA: TGTGCCAGCTCTCCCGGACGGAGGAACTCCTACGAGCAGTACTTC; CDR3 protein: CASSPGRRNSYEQYF
V gene: TRBV5-1; clone size: .; J gene: TRBJ2-5; CDR3 length: 17; D gene: .; CDR3 DNA: TGCGCCAGCAGCTTGGTTGCCATGGACTCCGGTGCAGAGACCCAGTACTTC; CDR3 protein: CASSLVAMDSGAETQYF
V gene: TRBV9; clone size: .; J gene: TRBJ1-1; CDR3 length: 14; D gene: .; CDR3 DNA: TGTGCCAGCAGCCCCCGCGGCGCGGGCACTGAAGCTTTCTTT; CDR3 protein: CASSPRGAGTEAFF
V gene: TRBV5-1; clone size: .; J gene: TRBJ1-1; CDR3 length: 15; D gene: TRBD1; CDR3 DNA: TGCGCCAGCAGCCCCACGACAGGGATGAACACTGAAGCTTTCTTT; CDR3 protein: CASSPTTGMNTEAFF
V gene: TRBV7-3; clone size: many; J gene: TRBJ2-7; CDR3 length: 19; D gene: TRBD2; CDR3 DNA: TGTGCCAGCGAGGGGGTCGTCAGGAGCCCAGCGGGGGTGTCCTACGAGCAGTACTTC; CDR3 protein: CASEGVVRSPAGVSYEQYF